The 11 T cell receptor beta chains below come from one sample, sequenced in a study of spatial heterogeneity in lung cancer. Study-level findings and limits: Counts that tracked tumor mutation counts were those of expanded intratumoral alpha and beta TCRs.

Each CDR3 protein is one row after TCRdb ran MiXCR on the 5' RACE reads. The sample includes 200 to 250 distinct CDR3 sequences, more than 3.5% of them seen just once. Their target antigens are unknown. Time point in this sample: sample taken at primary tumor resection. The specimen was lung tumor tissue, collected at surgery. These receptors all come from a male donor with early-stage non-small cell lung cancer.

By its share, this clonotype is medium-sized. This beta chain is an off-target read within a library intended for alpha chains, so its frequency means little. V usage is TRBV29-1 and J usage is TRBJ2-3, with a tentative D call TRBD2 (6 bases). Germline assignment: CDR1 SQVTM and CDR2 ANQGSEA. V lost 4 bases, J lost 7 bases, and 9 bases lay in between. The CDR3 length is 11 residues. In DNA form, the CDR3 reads TGCAGCGTTGGGGAGGCTTATACGCAGTATTTT. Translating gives CSVGEAYTQYF.

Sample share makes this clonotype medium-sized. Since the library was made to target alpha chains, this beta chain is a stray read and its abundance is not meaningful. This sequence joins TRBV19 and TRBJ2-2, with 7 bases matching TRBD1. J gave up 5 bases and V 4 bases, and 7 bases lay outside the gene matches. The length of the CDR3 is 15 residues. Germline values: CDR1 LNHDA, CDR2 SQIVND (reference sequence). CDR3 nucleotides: TGTGCCAGTAGTACTAAGGGACAGTTTACCGGGGAGCTGTTTTTT. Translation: CASSTKGQFTGELFF.

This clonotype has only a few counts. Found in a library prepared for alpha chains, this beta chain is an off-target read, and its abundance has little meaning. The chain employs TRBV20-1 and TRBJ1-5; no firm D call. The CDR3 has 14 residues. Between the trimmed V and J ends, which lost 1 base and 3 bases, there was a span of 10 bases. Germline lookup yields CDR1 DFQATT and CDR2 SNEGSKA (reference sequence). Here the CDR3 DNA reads TGCAGTGCTAGAGCGTGGCAAGACAATCAGCCCCAGCATTTT. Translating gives CSARAWQDNQPQHF.

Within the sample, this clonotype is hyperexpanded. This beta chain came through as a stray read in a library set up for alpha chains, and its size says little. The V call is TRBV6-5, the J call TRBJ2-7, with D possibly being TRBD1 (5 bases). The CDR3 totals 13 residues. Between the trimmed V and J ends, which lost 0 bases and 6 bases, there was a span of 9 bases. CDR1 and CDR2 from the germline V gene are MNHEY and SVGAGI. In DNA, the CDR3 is TGTGCCAGCAGTTACTCGAAGGGGTCCGAGCAGTACTTC. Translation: CASSYSKGSEQYF.

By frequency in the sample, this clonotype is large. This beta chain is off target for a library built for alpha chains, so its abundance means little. The CDR3 DNA is TGTGCCAGCAGTTTTGGCAGCTCCTACAATGAGCAGTTCTTC. Protein sequence: CASSFGSSYNEQFF. The gene calls are TRBV27 and TRBJ2-1, with D unresolved. This CDR3 comprises 14 residues. V was shortened by 3 bases and J by 0 bases, with 6 bases between the two germline ends. Per the germline V gene, CDR1 is MNHEY and CDR2 is SMNVEV (reference sequence).

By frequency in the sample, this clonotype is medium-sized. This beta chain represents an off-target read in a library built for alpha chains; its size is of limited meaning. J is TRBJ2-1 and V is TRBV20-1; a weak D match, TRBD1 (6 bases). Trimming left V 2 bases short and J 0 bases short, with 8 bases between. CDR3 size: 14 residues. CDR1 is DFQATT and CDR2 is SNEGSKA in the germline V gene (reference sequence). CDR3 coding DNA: TGCAGTGCTAGACCGGACAGCTCCTACAATGAGCAGTTCTTC. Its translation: CSARPDSSYNEQFF.

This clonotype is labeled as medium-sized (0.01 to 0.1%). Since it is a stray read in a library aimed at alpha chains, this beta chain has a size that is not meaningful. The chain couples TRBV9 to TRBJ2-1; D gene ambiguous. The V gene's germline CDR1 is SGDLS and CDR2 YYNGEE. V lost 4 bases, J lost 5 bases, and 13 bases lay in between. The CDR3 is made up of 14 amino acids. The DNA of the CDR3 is TGTGCCAGCAGCCCCCGAACTGGAGACAATGAGCAGTTCTTC. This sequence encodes CASSPRTGDNEQFF.

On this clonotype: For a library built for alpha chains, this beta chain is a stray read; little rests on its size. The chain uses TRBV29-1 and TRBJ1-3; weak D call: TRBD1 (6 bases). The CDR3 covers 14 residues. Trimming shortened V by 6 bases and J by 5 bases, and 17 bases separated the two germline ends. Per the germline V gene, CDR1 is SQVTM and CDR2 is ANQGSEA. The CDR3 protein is CSVSDGGARNTIYF. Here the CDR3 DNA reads TGCAGCGTATCTGACGGGGGCGCGAGAAACACCATATATTTT.

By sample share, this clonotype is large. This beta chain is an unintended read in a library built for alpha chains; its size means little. CDR3: CSARDRASGRVIDEQFF. The CDR3 DNA reads TGCAGTGCTAGAGATCGGGCTAGCGGGAGGGTTATCGATGAGCAGTTCTTC. This chain links TRBV20-1 with TRBJ2-1; 12 positions match TRBD2. V gave up 0 bases and J gave up 8 bases; unmatched junction bases: 11. Germline lookup yields CDR1 DFQATT and CDR2 SNEGSKA (reference sequence). The CDR3 is 17 amino acids.

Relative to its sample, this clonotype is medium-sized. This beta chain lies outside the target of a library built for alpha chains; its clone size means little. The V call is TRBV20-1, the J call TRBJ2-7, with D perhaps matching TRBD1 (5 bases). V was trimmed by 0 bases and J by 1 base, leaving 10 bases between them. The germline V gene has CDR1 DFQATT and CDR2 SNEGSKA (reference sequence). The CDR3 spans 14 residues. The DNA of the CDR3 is TGCAGTGCTAGAGACCAGGGTTTGTCCTACGAGCAGTACTTC. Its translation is CSARDQGLSYEQYF.

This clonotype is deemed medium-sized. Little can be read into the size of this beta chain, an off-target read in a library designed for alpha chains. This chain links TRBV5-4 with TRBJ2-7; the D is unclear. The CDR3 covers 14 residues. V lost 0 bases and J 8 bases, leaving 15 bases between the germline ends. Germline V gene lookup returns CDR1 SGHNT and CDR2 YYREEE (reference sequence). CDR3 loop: CASSLGSLEDKQYF. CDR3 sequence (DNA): TGTGCCAGCAGCTTGGGCAGTCTCGAAGACAAGCAGTACTTC.